This T cell receptor beta chain was observed in a study of blood T cell repertoires in COVID-19. Overall study: Collection of acute and convalescent COVID-19 samples took place in the United States, Italy and Spain.

Those enrolled, adults aged roughly 18 to 95 years, came from some 23 US areas. Two negative PCRs, clearance, or symptom resolution characterized the recovered Cohort 3 donors. V lost 1 base to trimming and J lost 1 base, with 14 bases between them. The germline CDR1 and CDR2 sequences are SGHAT and FQNNGV. The CDR3 length is 17 residues. Assay used: immunoSEQ multiplex PCR; TCRdb lists only in-frame clones, some missing. The table has 200,000 to 250,000 clones, about 82% seen once. This clonotype was sampled from a woman aged 50 to 60 who had recovered from COVID-19. The chain has TRBV11-2 and TRBJ1-3; no definite D call. Sequenced input: PBMCs or T cells enriched from blood (not recorded which). The CDR3 DNA reads as TGTGCCAGCAGCTTAGTAACGGGTTCGCAATCTGGAAACACCATATATTTT. It yields the protein CASSLVTGSQSGNTIYF.